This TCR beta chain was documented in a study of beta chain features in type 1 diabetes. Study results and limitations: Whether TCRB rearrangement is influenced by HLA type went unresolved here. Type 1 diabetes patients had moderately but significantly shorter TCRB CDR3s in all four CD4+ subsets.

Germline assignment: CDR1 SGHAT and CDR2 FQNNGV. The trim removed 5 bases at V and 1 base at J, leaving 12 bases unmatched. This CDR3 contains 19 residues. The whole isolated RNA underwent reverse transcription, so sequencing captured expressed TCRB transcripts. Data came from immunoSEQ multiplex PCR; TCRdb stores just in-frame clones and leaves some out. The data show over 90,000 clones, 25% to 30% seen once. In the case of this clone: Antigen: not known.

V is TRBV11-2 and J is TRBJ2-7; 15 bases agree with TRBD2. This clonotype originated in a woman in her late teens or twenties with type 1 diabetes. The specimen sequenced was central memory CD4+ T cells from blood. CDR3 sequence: CASSQRPPGLAGGSYEQYF. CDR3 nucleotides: TGTGCCAGCAGCCAAAGGCCCCCAGGACTAGCGGGAGGGTCCTACGAGCAGTACTTC.